This T cell receptor (beta chain) came from a study of blood T cell repertoires in COVID-19. Study-level information: From T cells, B-cell-depleted T cells, or PBMCs came the material, which was cDNA or gDNA.

Per the authors' pipeline: The assay estimated nucleated cells by amplifying reference gene primers. Sequencing was performed with immunoSEQ multiplex PCR; in TCRdb, only in-frame clones are kept and a portion is missing. From that table come the V and J calls and clone size; the DNA was used to work out D and trimming. The sample records about 180,000 clones, about 84% being singletons. Categorization into cohorts depended on clinical history that participants reported. Donors of Cohort 3 who recovered were those that had two negative PCRs, clearance, or symptom resolution. The CDR3 has 14 residues. The V gene's germline CDR1 is MRHNA and CDR2 SNTAGT. With 4 bases removed from V and 3 bases from J, the gap between germline ends came to 13 bases.

Sequenced sample: PBMCs or T cells enriched from blood (not recorded which). The sequence was obtained from a woman under 40 who had recovered from COVID-19. This rearrangement joins TRBV6-4 to TRBJ2-7, with D possibly matching TRBD2 (6 bases). The CDR3 is CASSVFSGSYEQYF. CDR3 in DNA: TGTGCCAGCAGTGTCTTTAGCGGAAGCTACGAGCAGTACTTC.